The sequence of this T cell receptor beta chain was determined in a study of blood T cell repertoires in COVID-19. This clone was seen once. Some clones are missing from TCRdb's copy, which holds only in-frame ones; the method was immunoSEQ multiplex PCR. The sample carries tens of thousands of clones, roughly 79% recorded once. The CDR3 is 14 amino acids. The V end lost 0 bases, the J end lost 3 bases, and 9 bases lay between the germline ends. Germline CDR1 reads LGHNA; CDR2 reads YSLEER. This TCR derives from a human donor in a cohort sampled during active COVID-19. The V call is TRBV4-3, the J call TRBJ2-7; a weak D match, TRBD2 (5 bases). The sample consisted of peripheral blood. The CDR3 is CASSQEPGIYEQYF. CDR3 DNA sequence: TGCGCCAGCAGCCAAGAGCCGGGAATCTACGAGCAGTACTTC.